This T cell receptor beta chain came from a study of T cells in Graves' hyperthyroidism and ophthalmopathy (dated by TCRdb to the late 2010s). Context from the whole study: To identify distinguishing TCR V-J signatures, a discovery cohort of around 100 patients was used, comprising under 45 with Graves' ophthalmopathy and 57 with stable Graves' hyperthyroidism. The 90 to 100 discovery patients were randomly divided into training and test sets at a 7:3 ratio. In addition, the study compared T-cell repertoires in thyroid tissue and in blood from five or six Graves' hyperthyroidism patients. An independent validation cohort of under 20 hyperthyroidism patients and approximately 15 patients who later progressed to ophthalmopathy tested prospective prediction of ophthalmopathy. After blood sampling, hyperthyroidism patients were treated with methimazole at a starting dose of 30 mg daily, and ophthalmopathy patients were treated with high-dose intravenous methylprednisolone. TCR Vbeta CDR3 sequencing of approximately 140 peripheral blood samples (roughly 43 ophthalmopathy, 75 hyperthyroidism and some 17 progressor patients) is reported in the paper. Summary of the overall study and its limitations: Most expanded thyroid clonotypes (frequency above 0.001) were also found in blood, which suggests that blood repertoires may mirror thyroid immune responses. Ophthalmopathy was separated from stable hyperthyroidism by a 13 V-J signature model, with just over 85% sensitivity and about 81% specificity obtained in cross-validation and 80%/75% obtained in testing. In validation, the model predicted progression to ophthalmopathy a median of roughly 6.2 months before onset, with approximately 71% sensitivity and roughly 79% specificity. No statistical method was used to fix the sample size in advance, and group allocation was not hidden from the investigators.

Reading the germline V gene gives CDR1 SGHDT and CDR2 YYEEEE. CDR3 length: 15 amino acids, cysteine to phenylalanine. Just the 45-base CDR3 DNA is kept, in frame starting at base 1. Trimming at the junction amounts to 8 bases on V and 0 bases on J, and the germline ends lie 17 bases apart. This clonotype was counted ten times or more. Its antigen is still unknown. No much larger clone exists at a distance of one base, and base qualities are not known. Amplification of TCR beta CDR3 regions was carried out from RNA transcripts. The first round of RT-PCR for the TCR CDR3 was performed with the HTBI primer set and the Qiagen OneStep RT-PCR kit. The libraries were constructed in a second round of multiplex PCR and then size-selected and purified. Libraries were sequenced paired-end with 100 bp reads on an Illumina HiSeq2000. Per the source publication's procedure: SOAPnuke was used to process the raw data, removing reads that contained adapters or uncalled bases, had a mean Phred below 15, or lacked an exact match to the constant primer or identifier. COPE v1.2.5 was used to merge the high-quality paired reads, and each unique nucleotide sequence was defined as a clonotype. MiTCR v1.1 was used to align the clonotypes against IMGT TRBV, TRBD and TRBJ reference segments. Analysis was restricted to V-J combinations with a frequency above 0.0001, which covered over 98% of repertoires. The TCS score was defined as the ratio of F50 (clonal expansion) to E x V (chaos), calculated using BLOSUM62-based TCRdist between CDR3 peptides within each V-J. Welch's t-statistics and random forest reduced approximately 520 V-J features to 13, which were used in a naive Bayes classifier (R e1071). The Morisita-Horn index was used to measure how similar the thyroid and blood repertoires were. TCRdb ran its own pipeline on the public reads, namely fastp trimming at Q25 and MiXCR clone calling, and kept in-frame beta chains. Each entry is one CDR3 protein sequence, shown with its most common DNA and genes. In this record, the V and J calls reflect TCRdb's handling and not the investigators' own analysis. The sample table shows 500,000 to 600,000 distinct CDR3 sequences, and around 50% are seen once. The ten largest account for approximately 44% of the sample.

Any patient with an uncontrolled infection, another autoimmune disease, pregnancy or lactation was excluded. Diagnoses were established on the basis of clinical symptoms, serum thyroxine and TRAb, thyroid ultrasound, and orbital computed tomography. Trizol reagent was used to extract total RNA, and RNA quality was then checked on an Agilent 2100 Bioanalyzer. The rearrangement combines TRBV5-6 with TRBJ1-1; TRBD1 is a possible D gene, resting on 6 matching bases. The sample taken for sequencing was peripheral blood or thyroid tissue (not recorded which). The clonotype comes from an adult woman with Graves' disease, either hyperthyroidism or ophthalmopathy (not recorded which). The nucleotides read TGTGCCAGTCTGGGGGCTAACAGCATGAACACTGAAGCTTTCTTT. Its coded protein is CASLGANSMNTEAFF.